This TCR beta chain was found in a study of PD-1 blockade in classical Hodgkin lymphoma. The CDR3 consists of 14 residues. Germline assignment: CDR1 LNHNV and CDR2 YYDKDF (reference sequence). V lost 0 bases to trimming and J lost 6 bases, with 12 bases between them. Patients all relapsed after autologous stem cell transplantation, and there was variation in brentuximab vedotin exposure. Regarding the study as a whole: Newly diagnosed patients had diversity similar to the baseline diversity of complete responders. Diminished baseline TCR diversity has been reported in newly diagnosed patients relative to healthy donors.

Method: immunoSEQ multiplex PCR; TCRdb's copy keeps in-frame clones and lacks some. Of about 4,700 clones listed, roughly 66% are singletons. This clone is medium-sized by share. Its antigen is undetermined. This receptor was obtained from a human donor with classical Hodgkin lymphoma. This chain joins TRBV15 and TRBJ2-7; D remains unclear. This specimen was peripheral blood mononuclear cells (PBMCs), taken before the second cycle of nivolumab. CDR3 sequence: CATSRDFGVLEQYF. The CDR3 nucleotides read TGTGCCACCAGCAGAGATTTTGGGGTTCTCGAGCAGTACTTC.